Sequencing of this T cell receptor (beta chain) was carried out in a study of T cell changes during pregnancy in multiple sclerosis. There are 16 residues in the CDR3. Germline CDR1 is SSHAT and CDR2 is FNYEAQ (reference sequence). This table comes from immunoSEQ multiplex PCR, and its TCRdb copy is limited to in-frame clones, with some not included. The table has about 20,000 clones, 80% to 90% seen once. Of note for this clone: Its ends do not fully match the called genes, so a read error is possible.

Sample: CD8+ T cells from peripheral blood mononuclear cells, taken after pregnancy. The receptor comes from a female donor in good health, enrolled as a control in a pregnancy study. The gene calls are TRBV7-7 and TRBJ2-1, with 10 bases lining up with TRBD1. The CDR3 DNA reads TGTGCTAGCAGCTACGGGACAGGGGCCTCCTACAATGAGCAGTTCTTC. Translating gives CASSYGTGASYNEQFF.